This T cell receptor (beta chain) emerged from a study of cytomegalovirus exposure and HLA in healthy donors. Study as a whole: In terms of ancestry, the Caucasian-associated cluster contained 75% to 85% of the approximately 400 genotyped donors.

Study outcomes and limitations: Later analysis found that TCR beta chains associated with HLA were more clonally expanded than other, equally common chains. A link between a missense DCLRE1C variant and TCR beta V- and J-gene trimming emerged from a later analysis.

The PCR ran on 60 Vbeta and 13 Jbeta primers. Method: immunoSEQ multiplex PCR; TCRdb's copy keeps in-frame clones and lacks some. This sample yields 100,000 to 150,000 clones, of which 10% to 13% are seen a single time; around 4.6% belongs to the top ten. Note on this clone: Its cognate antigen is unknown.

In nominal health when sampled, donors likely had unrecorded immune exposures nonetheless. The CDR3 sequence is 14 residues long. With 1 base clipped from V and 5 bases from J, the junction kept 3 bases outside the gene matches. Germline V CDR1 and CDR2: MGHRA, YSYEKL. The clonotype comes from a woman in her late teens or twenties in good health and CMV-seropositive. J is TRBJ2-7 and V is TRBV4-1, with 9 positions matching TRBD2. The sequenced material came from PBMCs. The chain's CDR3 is CASSQGLAENEQYF. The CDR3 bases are TGCGCCAGCAGCCAAGGACTAGCGGAGAACGAGCAGTACTTC.